The sequence of this T cell receptor beta chain was determined in a study of blood T cell repertoires in COVID-19. Study-level information: COVID-19 samples from acute and convalescent phases originated in the United States, Italy and Spain. PBMCs, B-cell-depleted T cells, or T cells were the source of the cDNA or gDNA that made up the material.

CDR1 ENHRY and CDR2 SYGVKD come from the germline V gene. This CDR3 comprises 14 residues. Trimming took off 6 bases at V and 0 bases at J, with 12 bases between the two ends. Authors' methods: Researchers report that nucleated cell counts were estimated from reference gene primer amplification. Libraries were prepared by immunoSEQ multiplex PCR; TCRdb keeps only in-frame clonotypes and omits some of them. V and J calls and clone size are as listed in that table; D and trimming were resolved from the DNA. Here the sample spans 150,000 to 200,000 clones, roughly 80% being singletons. The sequencing sample was made of peripheral blood. The rearrangement links TRBV10-3 to TRBJ2-7; D is perhaps TRBD1 (6 bases). This receptor was identified in a man younger than 35 with active or convalescent COVID-19. This CDR3 is CAIRLRDNSYEQYF. The CDR3 nucleotides are TGTGCCATCAGGCTACGGGACAACTCCTACGAGCAGTACTTC.